The 12 T cell receptor beta chains below come from one sample, sequenced in a study of T cell responses to AZD1222 COVID-19 vaccine. Repertoires were generated with immunoSEQ multiplex PCR, while TCRdb's copy carries only in-frame clones and drops some. The sample records about 120,000 clones, about 88% being singletons. Here the sequenced sample was peripheral blood, taken 28 days after the second AZD1222 dose. Receptors were obtained from an adult who received the AZD1222 COVID-19 vaccine.

The gene calls are TRBV4-1 and TRBJ2-5, with 9 bases aligning to TRBD2. CDR1 is MGHRA, CDR2 YSYEKL, per germline. With 3 bases clipped from V and 3 bases from J, the junction kept 8 bases outside the gene matches. This CDR3 has 16 amino acids. The CDR3 nucleotides read TGCGCCAGCAGCCAGGCATCAGTAGCGGGGGAAGAGACCCAGTACTTC. It specifies CASSQASVAGEETQYF.

In DNA, the CDR3 is TGTGCCAGCGGCTTGGACGGGGGCAATCAGCCCCAGCATTTT. This translates into CASGLDGGNQPQHF. V gene TRBV6-6 combines with J gene TRBJ1-5; D not resolved. The V end was cut by 8 bases, the J end by 2 bases, with 13 bases between. Looked up from germline, CDR1 is MNHNY and CDR2 is SVGAGI (reference sequence). The CDR3 totals 14 residues.

V gene TRBV11-2 combines with J gene TRBJ2-4; tentatively, D is TRBD1 or TRBD2 (7 bases each). Germline values: CDR1 SGHAT, CDR2 FQNNGV. V was cut by 5 bases and J by 5 bases, with 16 bases left in between. The CDR3 sequence is 15 residues long. CDR3 sequence (DNA): TGTGCCAGCAGCGTCCTACAGGGGAGGGAAAACATTCAGTACTTC. As protein: CASSVLQGRENIQYF. The whole variable domain, remainder taken from reference TRBV11-2 and TRBJ2-4, is EAGVAQSPRYKIIEKRQSVAFWCNPISGHATLYWYQQILGQGPKLLIQFQNNGVVDDSQLPKDRFSAERLKGVDSTLKIQPAKLEDSAVYLCASSVLQGRENIQYFGAGTRLSVL.

This chain joins TRBV7-2 and TRBJ1-1; no reliable D call. Germline V gene lookup returns CDR1 SGHTA and CDR2 FQGNSA. This CDR3 is built from 15 residues. The V end lost 2 bases, the J end lost 5 bases, and 15 bases lay between the germline ends. DNA of the CDR3: TGTGCCAGCAGCTTAATGGGGATGAGGTGGACTGAAGCTTTCTTT. This encodes CASSLMGMRWTEAFF.

This chain uses TRBV6-5 with TRBJ1-2; weak D call: TRBD1 (5 bases). Germline CDR1 reads MNHEY; CDR2 reads SVGAGI. Trimming took off 0 bases at V and 6 bases at J, with 14 bases between the two ends. The CDR3 loop spans 15 amino acids. CDR3 sequence reads: CASSYSTAGRDGYTF. The CDR3 DNA reads as TGTGCCAGCAGTTACTCTACCGCAGGGAGGGATGGCTACACCTTC.

The chain recombines TRBV19 with TRBJ2-7, with 12 bases fitting TRBD1. V shed 9 bases, J shed 6 bases, and the junction held 12 bases outside the gene matches. The V gene's germline CDR1 is LNHDA and CDR2 SQIVND (reference sequence). The CDR3 spans 15 residues. CDR3 sequence: CASDSGTGGFSEQYF. The CDR3 nucleotides read TGTGCCAGCGATTCCGGGACAGGGGGCTTTAGCGAGCAGTACTTC. The whole variable domain, filled in from reference TRBV19 and TRBJ2-7, reads DGGITQSPKYLFRKEGQNVTLSCEQNLNHDAMYWYRQDPGQGLRLIYYSQIVNDFQKGDIAEGYSVSREKKESFPLTVTSAQKNPTAFYLCASDSGTGGFSEQYFGPGTRLTVT.

The J gene is TRBJ1-4, the V gene TRBV6-5; D uncertain. The CDR3 is 14 amino acids. V shed 6 bases and J shed 6 bases, with 14 bases lying between them. Germline CDR1 MNHEY, CDR2 SVGAGI. In DNA, the CDR3 is TGTGCCAGCAGGTTGGCGACTGGGGATGAAAAACTGTTTTTT. Translated, it gives CASRLATGDEKLFF.

J is TRBJ1-3 and V is TRBV11-2; tentative D call: TRBD1 (5 bases). V gave up 5 bases and J gave up 0 bases, with 8 bases separating them. The CDR3 is made up of 14 amino acids. The V gene's germline CDR1 is SGHAT and CDR2 FQNNGV. CDR3 in amino acids: CASSRQFSGNTIYF. In DNA form, the CDR3 reads TGTGCCAGCAGCAGACAGTTCTCTGGAAACACCATATATTTT.

The chain links TRBV28 to TRBJ1-4; possibly TRBD1 for D (5 bases). CDR1 and CDR2 (germline): MDHEN, SYDVKM. The germline V and J ends were trimmed by 3 bases and 4 bases, with 18 bases remaining between them. The CDR3 runs 17 residues. CDR3 sequence (DNA): TGTGCCAGCAGTTTGCTTTCCGGACATGGTCGTAATGAAAAACTGTTTTTT. Its protein is CASSLLSGHGRNEKLFF.

This chain's CDR3 is CASGLGVYEKLFF. CDR3 DNA sequence: TGTGCTAGTGGTTTGGGAGTCTATGAAAAACTGTTTTTT. The rearrangement links TRBV12-5 to TRBJ1-4; D ambiguous. CDR1 is LGHNT and CDR2 is FRNRAP in the germline V gene. The CDR3 contains 13 residues. The V end was cut by 1 base, the J end by 6 bases, with 6 bases between.

V and J are TRBV5-1 and TRBJ1-1, with 12 bases identical to TRBD1. The CDR3 extends over 17 amino acids. V gave up 4 bases and J gave up 2 bases; unmatched junction bases: 9. The germline V gene encodes CDR1 SGHRS and CDR2 YFSETQ. The CDR3 DNA is TGCGCCAGCAGCCCGACGGGACAGGGGGCAAGAAACACTGAAGCTTTCTTT. Translating gives CASSPTGQGARNTEAFF.

V gene TRBV27 combines with J gene TRBJ1-4; the D is unclear. Germline V CDR1 and CDR2: MNHEY, SMNVEV (reference sequence). V lost 4 bases and J lost 3, with 0 bases in between. CDR3 length: 11 residues. The CDR3 coding sequence is TGTGCCAGCAGTTCTAATGAAAAACTGTTTTTT. Amino acid sequence: CASSSNEKLFF.